This entry describes one T cell receptor beta chain. This CDR3 comprises 17 residues. The germline CDR1 and CDR2 sequences are SGHTA and FQGNSA. V was clipped by 4 bases and J by 2 bases; unmatched bases: 7. This sample is drawn from a study of blood T cell repertoires in COVID-19. Study at large: Both acute and convalescent COVID-19 samples were obtained from the United States, Italy and Spain. T cells, B-cell-depleted T cells, or PBMCs provided the cDNA or gDNA that served as material.

Study processing details: The authors estimated nucleated cell counts from reference gene primer amplification. TCRdb keeps only in-frame clones here, not all; method: immunoSEQ multiplex PCR. That table furnishes V, J and clone size, whereas the DNA furnished D and trimming. The repertoire consists of 120,000 or so clones, with around four fifths occurring once and the leading ten covering roughly 25%. The sample was peripheral blood. V is TRBV7-2 and J is TRBJ2-2; 10 bases fit TRBD2. The sequence derives from a human donor in a cohort sampled during active COVID-19. This CDR3 is CASSSPSGGVNTGELFF. For the CDR3, the DNA is TGTGCCAGCAGCTCCCCCAGCGGGGGGGTTAACACCGGGGAGCTGTTTTTT.